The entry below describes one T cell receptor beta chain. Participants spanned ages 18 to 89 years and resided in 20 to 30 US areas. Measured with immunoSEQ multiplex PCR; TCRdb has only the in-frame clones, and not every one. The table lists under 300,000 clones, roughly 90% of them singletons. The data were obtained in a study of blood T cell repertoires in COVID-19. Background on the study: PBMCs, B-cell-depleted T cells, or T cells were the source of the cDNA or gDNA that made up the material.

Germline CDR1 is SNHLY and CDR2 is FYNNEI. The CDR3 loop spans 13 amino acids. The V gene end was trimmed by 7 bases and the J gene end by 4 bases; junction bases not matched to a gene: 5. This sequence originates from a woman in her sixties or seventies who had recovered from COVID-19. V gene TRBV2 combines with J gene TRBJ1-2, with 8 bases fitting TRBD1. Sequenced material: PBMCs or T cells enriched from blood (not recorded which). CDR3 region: CASKDREGYGYTF. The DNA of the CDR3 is TGTGCCAGCAAGGACAGGGAGGGCTATGGCTACACCTTC.